The 17 T cell receptor beta chains below come from one sample, sequenced in a study of T cells in Graves' hyperthyroidism and ophthalmopathy. The source material, RNA transcripts, was used to amplify TCR beta CDR3 regions. Carried out on the TCR CDR3, a first-round RT-PCR used the HTBI primer set. TCRdb used MiXCR to reprocess the multiplex PCR reads, holding one entry per CDR3 protein. The sample has some 300,000 distinct CDR3 sequences; around 19% are singletons. Source material: blood. The receptors derive from a middle-aged man with Graves' ophthalmopathy.

This clonotype was recorded many times. This chain connects TRBV28 to TRBJ1-2; D gene uncertain. The CDR3 is 13 residues long. Germline V gives CDR1 MDHEN, CDR2 SYDVKM. Trimming stripped 5 bases from V and 1 base from J, with 8 bases between. The CDR3 protein is CASSQTHNYGYTF. CDR3 sequence (DNA): TGTGCCAGCAGTCAAACCCATAACTATGGCTACACCTTC.

The chain recombines TRBV6-2 or TRBV6-3 with TRBJ1-4; D unresolved. This CDR3 has 12 amino acids. V was pared by 2 bases and J by 7 bases, with 5 bases between. The germline CDR1 and CDR2 sequences are MNHEY and SVGEGT. Written as DNA, the CDR3 is TGTGCCAGCAGTTACGGTGGTGAAAAACTGTTTTTT. Its translation is CASSYGGEKLFF.

In this sample, this clonotype turned up a few times. The rearrangement joins TRBV9 to TRBJ2-1; 8 bases agree with TRBD2. V was clipped by 3 bases and J by 7 bases; unmatched bases: 12. The germline CDR1 and CDR2 sequences are SGDLS and YYNGEE. This CDR3 has 16 amino acids. The CDR3 region has the DNA TGTGCCAGCAGCGCTGGACCCCGACTAGCGACAAATGAGCAGTTCTTC. This gives the protein CASSAGPRLATNEQFF.

This clonotype was counted once. Written as DNA, the CDR3 is TGTGCCAGTAGTATCGGAGGCATTGGCAATCAGCCCCAGCATTTT. It specifies CASSIGGIGNQPQHF. The J gene is TRBJ1-5, the V gene TRBV19, with D hard to call. This CDR3 comprises 15 residues. Trimming took off 3 bases at V and 2 bases at J, with 11 bases between the two ends. CDR1 and CDR2 (germline): LNHDA, SQIVND (reference sequence).

This clonotype was detected ten times or more. V usage is TRBV24-1 and J usage is TRBJ1-1; 7 bases are shared with TRBD1. The CDR3 is made up of 13 amino acids. After removal of 9 bases from V and 1 base from J, the junction contained 4 bases not matched to a gene. Germline assignment: CDR1 KGHDR and CDR2 SFDVKD. CDR3 DNA: TGTGCCACCCAAGGACAGGAGAACACTGAAGCTTTCTTT. Translated, it gives CATQGQENTEAFF.

The chain employs TRBV12-3 or TRBV12-4 and TRBJ2-7; 10 bases agree with TRBD1. Trimming took 4 bases from V and 2 from J; bases not matched to a gene: 11. The CDR3 has 17 residues. The CDR3 protein is CASSYGTPGQGTYEQYF. CDR3 sequence (DNA): TGTGCCAGCAGTTACGGGACCCCGGGACAGGGGACCTACGAGCAGTACTTC.

There are a few counts of this clonotype. This chain links TRBV20-1 with TRBJ2-1; the match to TRBD2 covers 12 bases. Germline values: CDR1 DFQATT, CDR2 SNEGSKA (reference sequence). The length of the CDR3 is 16 residues. Losses at the gene ends were 2 bases for V and 7 bases for J; bases not matched to a gene: 9. The CDR3: CSARNPLAGGWNEQFF. DNA of the CDR3: TGCAGTGCTAGAAACCCACTAGCGGGAGGATGGAATGAGCAGTTCTTC.

This clonotype was counted only a few times. This chain joins TRBV9 and TRBJ1-2; maybe TRBD1 (6 bases). CDR3 length: 15 residues. Trimming removed 0 bases at V and 2 bases at J, with 11 bases between. Germline loops: CDR1 SGDLS, CDR2 YYNGEE. The CDR3 DNA sequence: TGTGCCAGCAGCGTAGCTGAGGACAGAAACTATGGCTACACCTTC. It yields the protein CASSVAEDRNYGYTF.

Points on this clonotype: A much larger clone lies a single base off, so this may be a read error. This chain uses TRBV6-1 with TRBJ1-5; D unresolved. This CDR3 contains 15 residues. CDR1 and CDR2 from the germline V gene are MNHNS and SASEGT. The CDR3 region has the DNA TGTGCCAGCAGTGTGTCCGGGTTGGGCAATCAGTCCCAGCATTTT. Translated: CASSVSGLGNQSQHF.

The chain combines TRBV20-1 with TRBJ2-3; D is possibly TRBD2 (5 bases). V gave up 0 bases and J gave up 0 bases, with 13 bases separating them. This CDR3 is 16 amino acids long. Germline CDR1 and CDR2: DFQATT and SNEGSKA (reference sequence). CDR3 sequence (DNA): TGCAGTGCTAGAGATCCGCGGGTAGCGAGCACAGATACGCAGTATTTT. Translating it yields CSARDPRVASTDTQYF.

This clonotype has ten or more counts. J is TRBJ2-2 and V is TRBV7-8, with 13 bases that match TRBD2. From germline, CDR1 is SGHVS and CDR2 FQNEAQ. J was trimmed by 1 base and V by 2 bases; bases with no gene match: 4. This CDR3 spans 18 amino acids. CDR3 sequence (DNA): TGTGCCAGCAGCTTACGGGGACTAGCGGGAATGAACACCGGGGAGCTGTTTTTT. Translated: CASSLRGLAGMNTGELFF.

This clonotype was counted between two and nine times. As DNA, the CDR3 is TGCGCCAGCAGTGACCACCCAGGTACAAGCTCCTACGAGCAGTACTTC. This sequence encodes CASSDHPGTSSYEQYF. The chain links TRBV10-1 to TRBJ2-7; D ambiguous. CDR1 and CDR2 from the germline V gene are WNHNN and SYGVQD (reference sequence). Trimming removed 3 bases from V and 0 bases from J, with 15 bases in between. The CDR3 extends over 16 amino acids.

Concerning this clonotype: This may stem from a read error, because a much larger clone lies one nucleotide away. The chain is built from TRBV18 and TRBJ1-1, with unresolved D. The CDR3 covers 15 residues. V was clipped by 0 bases and J by 2 bases, with 10 bases between them. Per germline, CDR1 KGHSH and CDR2 LQKENI. The CDR3 here is CASSPPAGINTEAFF. The CDR3 bases are TGTGCCAGCTCACCACCGGCGGGAATAAACACTGAAGCTTTCTTT.

There are many counts of this clonotype. This sequence joins TRBV29-1 and TRBJ2-1; TRBD1 might be the D (6 bases). This CDR3 region has 16 residues. Germline loops: CDR1 SQVTM, CDR2 ANQGSEA. Trimming cost V 3 bases and J 0 bases, with 15 bases left between them. DNA of the CDR3: TGCAGCGTTGATAATTGGGACATAAGCTCCTACAATGAGCAGTTCTTC. Protein sequence: CSVDNWDISSYNEQFF.

The chain uses TRBV30 and TRBJ1-4; maybe TRBD1 (5 bases). The CDR3 loop spans 13 amino acids. The V end lost 7 bases, the J end lost 5 bases, and 14 bases lay between the germline ends. Germline V lookup: CDR1 GTSNPN, CDR2 SVGIG (reference sequence). This CDR3 is CAFSLGVNEKLFF. The DNA of the CDR3 is TGTGCCTTTTCGCTAGGGGTAAATGAAAAACTGTTTTTT.

This sequence joins TRBV12-3 or TRBV12-4 and TRBJ2-7, with 10 positions matching TRBD2. This CDR3 is 15 amino acids long. The trim removed 5 bases at V and 2 bases at J, leaving 6 bases unmatched. The CDR3 protein is CASSRAGLAPYEQYF. CDR3 nucleotide sequence: TGTGCCAGCAGTCGCGCGGGACTAGCGCCCTACGAGCAGTACTTC.

For this clonotype: At one boundary the junction diverges from the germline segment, which might be a read error. The chain is built from TRBV6-1 and TRBJ1-2; weak D call: TRBD1 (6 bases). The CDR3 runs 11 residues. In germline, CDR1 is MNHNS, CDR2 SASEGT. The CDR3 region is CASTGGYGCTF. The CDR3 DNA is TGTGCCAGCACTGGGGGCTATGGCTGCACCTTC.